These 13 T cell receptor beta chains originate from one sample sequenced in a study of post-analysis software for immune sequencing data. Study-wide results and limits: When patients were compared with controls, a handful of TRBV segments were more frequent, TRBV5-6, TRBV5-1 and TRBV20-1 among them.

Their antigens remain unidentified. Incorporated into the TCR beta cDNA libraries were unique molecular identifiers, which served to reduce PCR and sequencing biases. TCRdb fed the PCR reads into MiXCR, producing one record per CDR3 protein. Here the sample spans approximately 350,000 distinct CDR3 sequences, less than 40% being singletons. Sequencing input: blood. The receptors here all came from a girl under 18 with multiple sclerosis.

The chain uses TRBV6-6 and TRBJ1-1; D uncertain. V was shortened by 6 bases and J by 1 base, with 12 bases between the two germline ends. CDR3 length: 14 amino acids. The germline CDR1 and CDR2 sequences are MNHNY and SVGAGI (reference sequence). The CDR3 is CASSLHDQNTEAFF. Here the CDR3 DNA reads TGTGCCAGCAGCCTACATGACCAGAACACTGAAGCTTTCTTT.

This rearrangement joins TRBV18 to TRBJ1-1; D is uncertain. V lost 0 bases and J 3 bases, leaving 5 bases between the germline ends. Germline loops: CDR1 KGHSH, CDR2 LQKENI. This CDR3 region has 13 residues. In DNA form, the CDR3 reads TGTGCCAGCTCACCACCGGTGCACACTGAAGCTTTCTTT. As protein: CASSPPVHTEAFF.

The genes are TRBV12-3 or TRBV12-4 and TRBJ1-2; perhaps TRBD1 as D (5 bases). The CDR3 has 14 residues. The germline V and J ends were trimmed by 6 bases and 5 bases, with 16 bases remaining between them. In nucleotides, the CDR3 is TGTGCCAGCAGCGCCGGACTCAGGGTTTATGGCTACACCTTC. It is translated as CASSAGLRVYGYTF.

This chain joins TRBV4-1 and TRBJ1-2, with TRBD1 as a possible D gene (5 bases). Germline CDR1 is MGHRA and CDR2 is YSYEKL. V was pared by 3 bases and J by 6 bases, with 17 bases between. This CDR3 contains 15 residues. The CDR3 DNA is TGCGCCAGCAGCCAGATCGGGAGGGGTGGCCATGGCTACACCTTC. Its translation: CASSQIGRGGHGYTF.

This clonotype occurred a few times. The chain uses TRBV27 and TRBJ1-6, with 7 nucleotides matching TRBD1. The V segment lost 1 base and the J segment 3 bases; nucleotides outside the gene matches: 6. Germline V gene data show CDR1 as MNHEY and CDR2 as SMNVEV (reference sequence). The length of the CDR3 is 17 residues. The CDR3 bases are TGTGCCAGCAGTTTATTTAGTGGGGACAGCTATAATTCACCCCTCCACTTT. The encoded protein is CASSLFSGDSYNSPLHF.

The chain combines TRBV28 with TRBJ1-2; D ambiguous. The CDR3 has 15 residues. V lost 3 bases and J lost 0, with 11 bases in between. Germline CDR1 and CDR2: MDHEN and SYDVKM. The CDR3 is CASSLTVLANYGYTF. The CDR3 DNA sequence: TGTGCCAGCAGTTTGACGGTCCTTGCTAACTATGGCTACACCTTC.

The genes are TRBV20-1 and TRBJ2-1; D possibly uses TRBD1 or TRBD2 (5 bases each). Trimming cost V 1 base and J 0 bases, with 13 bases left between them. CDR3 size: 16 residues. Per germline, CDR1 DFQATT and CDR2 SNEGSKA (reference sequence). This chain's CDR3 is CSARARGAGSYNEQFF. CDR3 DNA: TGCAGTGCTAGAGCCAGAGGGGCCGGCTCCTACAATGAGCAGTTCTTC.

This clonotype was picked up a small number of times. The chain links TRBV7-6 to TRBJ1-1; 7 nucleotides align to TRBD1. The CDR3 has 14 residues. From germline, CDR1 is SGHVS and CDR2 FNYEAQ. Trimming at V came to 3 bases and at J to 6 bases, leaving 7 bases not matched to a gene. DNA of the CDR3: TGTGCCAGCAGCTTGGACAGGTTGGGTCCTGAAGCTTTCTTT. Encoded protein: CASSLDRLGPEAFF.

This clonotype was counted between two and nine times. This sequence joins TRBV4-2 and TRBJ2-3; D unresolved. The V gene's germline CDR1 is LGHNA and CDR2 YNFKEQ. V lost 5 bases, J lost 2 bases, and 17 bases lay in between. CDR3 length equals 16 residues. This CDR3 reads CASSFVGPIPTDTQYF. The CDR3 nucleotides are TGTGCCAGCAGCTTCGTCGGCCCCATTCCCACAGATACGCAGTATTTT.

CDR3 coding DNA: TGTGCCAGCGGGAGAGGTGTCGCAGATACGCAGTATTTT. Its translation: CASGRGVADTQYF. This sequence joins TRBV9 and TRBJ2-3; D is possibly TRBD2 (5 bases). The V end lost 7 bases, the J end lost 4 bases, and 13 bases lay between the germline ends. Germline values: CDR1 SGDLS, CDR2 YYNGEE. The CDR3 is made up of 13 amino acids.

This clonotype came up many times. The genes are TRBV6-5 and TRBJ2-7; possibly TRBD2 for D (6 bases). The CDR3 contains 14 residues. The germline gives CDR1 MNHEY, CDR2 SVGAGI. The V and J ends lost 6 bases and 0 bases respectively, with 12 bases between them. In nucleotides, the CDR3 is TGTGCCAGCAGGGTAGCCGGGGGCTCCTACGAGCAGTACTTC. It specifies CASRVAGGSYEQYF.

The chain links TRBV5-1 to TRBJ2-1; 12 bases agree with TRBD2. With V trimmed by 4 bases and J by 6 bases, 11 bases remained unmatched. Germline CDR1 SGHRS, CDR2 YFSETQ. The CDR3 totals 17 residues. The CDR3 DNA follows: TGCGCCAGCAGCGTGCGACTAGCGGGGGTGAGAGCCAATGAGCAGTTCTTC. Translation gives CASSVRLAGVRANEQFF. Full variable domain (missing parts from reference TRBV5-1 and TRBJ2-1): KAGVTQTPRYLIKTRGQQVTLSCSPISGHRSVSWYQQTPGQGLQFLFEYFSETQRNKGNFPGRFSGRQFSNSRSEMNVSTLELGDSALYLCASSVRLAGVRANEQFFGPGTRLTVL.

This chain uses TRBV12-3 or TRBV12-4 with TRBJ2-7; D call uncertain. V lost 5 bases to trimming and J lost 7 bases, with 12 bases between them. The CDR3 extends over 12 amino acids. The CDR3 DNA reads as TGTGCCAGCAGTGCCGCCCCTAGTGAGCAGTACTTC. Translated, it gives CASSAAPSEQYF.